This entry lists 9 T cell receptor beta chains sequenced from one sample in a study of cytomegalovirus exposure and HLA in healthy donors. In the PCR, 60 Vbeta and 13 Jbeta primers were used. Produced via immunoSEQ multiplex PCR; TCRdb's table is partial and in-frame only. The sample includes 80,000 to 95,000 clones, 55% to 75% of them seen just once. The sequencing sample was made of PBMCs. These TCRs come from a woman under 30 in good health and CMV-seropositive.

The rearrangement links TRBV5-6 to TRBJ2-7, with 9 bases matching TRBD2. CDR3 length: 15 amino acids. Germline assignment: CDR1 SGHDT and CDR2 YYEEEE. The V gene end was trimmed by 0 bases and the J gene end by 3 bases; junction bases not matched to a gene: 4. Here the CDR3 reads CASSLEASGIYEQYF. The CDR3 DNA reads as TGTGCCAGCAGCTTGGAAGCTAGCGGGATCTACGAGCAGTACTTC. The complete variable domain, with remaining parts taken from reference TRBV5-6 and TRBJ2-7, reads DAGVTQSPTHLIKTRGQQVTLRCSPKSGHDTVSWYQQALGQGPQFIFQYYEEEERQRGNFPDRFSGHQFPNYSSELNVNALLLGDSALYLCASSLEASGIYEQYFGPGTRLTVT.

This clone was counted a few times. The chain uses TRBV7-3 and TRBJ1-2; 8 bases agree with TRBD1. Looked up from germline, CDR1 is SGHTA and CDR2 is FQGTGA. With V trimmed by 0 bases and J by 7 bases, 16 bases remained unmatched. The CDR3 covers 18 residues. The DNA for the CDR3 is TGTGCCAGCAGCTTAACGGGGGGGGACAGGTCAAAGTGGTCTGGCTACACCTTC. It codes for CASSLTGGDRSKWSGYTF.

This clone was observed a few times. The rearrangement links TRBV6-4 to TRBJ2-1, with 10 positions matching TRBD2. Germline-derived CDR1 and CDR2 are MRHNA and SNTAGT. V lost 6 bases, J lost 8 bases, and 10 bases stayed unmatched. There are 15 residues in the CDR3. For the CDR3, the DNA is TGTGCCAGCAGAGCACTAGCGGGAAGTGGGGATGAGCAGTTCTTC. Translated, it gives CASRALAGSGDEQFF.

This clone showed up just a few times. This chain links TRBV6-5 with TRBJ2-7; the D gene is possibly TRBD2 (5 bases). The germline gives CDR1 MNHEY, CDR2 SVGAGI. Trimming took off 3 bases at V and 6 bases at J, with 15 bases between the two ends. The CDR3 extends over 14 amino acids. The DNA of the CDR3 is TGTGCCAGCAGTTATAGACTTAGCGCGGCCGAGCAGTACTTC. Protein sequence: CASSYRLSAAEQYF.

In its sample, this clone was seen a few times. The CDR3 loop reads CASSKGTSVYEQYF. The CDR3 DNA is TGTGCCAGCAGCAAGGGGACTAGTGTGTACGAGCAGTACTTC. The chain has TRBV28 and TRBJ2-7; 8 bases line up with TRBD2. The V and J ends lost 6 bases and 4 bases, in that order; junction bases with no gene match: 8. Germline CDR1 and CDR2: MDHEN and SYDVKM. The CDR3 extends over 14 amino acids.

The chain is built from TRBV11-2 and TRBJ2-4; weak D call: TRBD2 (6 bases). V lost 5 bases and J lost 5, with 13 bases in between. The germline gives CDR1 SGHAT, CDR2 FQNNGV. The CDR3 totals 14 residues. The CDR3 DNA is TGTGCCAGCAGCCCTCGACTAGGGGAAAACATTCAGTACTTC. It specifies CASSPRLGENIQYF.

The chain links TRBV27 to TRBJ1-5; TRBD1 agrees at 9 bases. The CDR3 loop spans 20 amino acids. V gave up 4 bases and J gave up 0 bases; unmatched junction bases: 16. The V gene's germline CDR1 is MNHEY and CDR2 SMNVEV (reference sequence). CDR3 sequence: CASSSIGRGQGPISNQPQHF. For the CDR3, the DNA is TGTGCCAGCAGTTCTATAGGCAGGGGACAGGGACCGATTAGCAATCAGCCCCAGCATTTT.

The chain links TRBV5-4 to TRBJ2-7, with a tentative D call TRBD2 (7 bases). The V end lost 4 bases, the J end lost 1 base, and 18 bases lay between the germline ends. There are 16 residues in the CDR3. The germline CDR1 and CDR2 sequences are SGHNT and YYREEE (reference sequence). The CDR3 here is CASSRGGGQGSYEQYF. Written as DNA, the CDR3 is TGTGCCAGCAGCCGGGGAGGGGGTCAGGGTTCCTACGAGCAGTACTTC.

The CDR3 nucleotides are TGCGCCAGCAGGGCCGAAGGGGGCGACCAGCCCCAGCATTTT. It translates to CASRAEGGDQPQHF. This sequence joins TRBV10-1 and TRBJ1-5; 7 bases align to TRBD1. CDR1 and CDR2 from the germline V gene are WNHNN and SYGVQD (reference sequence). The junction had 9 bases not matched to a gene; V was cut back by 6 bases and J by 7 bases. The CDR3 is 14 residues long.